This record covers a single TCR beta chain. No cognate antigen has been identified for it. The record has no base qualities; no much larger clone is one base away. The same CDR3 is also encoded by other DNA sequences in this sample. The sample is drawn from a study of cytotoxic CD8 clonotypes in ibrutinib-treated CLL (dated by TCRdb to about 2021). General notes on the study: The cohort included approximately 15 treatment-naive and about a dozen relapsed/refractory patients; about 18 were IGHV unmutated. Partial responses were observed in approximately 24 patients and complete responses in 2; after a median follow-up of around 68 months, remission was maintained in some 14 patients and progression was observed in roughly twelve. Samples at response were collected after a median of about 12 months of treatment, with a range of roughly 6 to 40 months. An average of about 250,000 productive templates and tens of thousands of productive rearrangements was obtained per sample. Of the approximately 87 participants in the trial, approximately 25 had longitudinal samples available. Cryopreserved peripheral blood mononuclear cells were collected at three points: before therapy, at response, and at either sustained remission or disease progression. Patients were still on ibrutinib when every remission and progressive disease sample was collected. The investigation overall reported the following: Public clonotypes were rare and either shrank or stayed stable during treatment, and the rise in clonality at ibrutinib response reflected expansion of private clonotypes. Baseline clonality exceeded that of age-matched healthy donors and correlated strongly with circulating CD8+ T-cell counts. Sampling times were not matched between sustained-remission and progressing patients, and lymph node repertoires were not studied. Clonality increased at ibrutinib response, stayed stable in sustained remission, and fell back toward baseline at progression.

On a MiSeq, deep resolution sequencing aimed for a depth between 1 in 1 million and 1 in 200,000 T cells, with each clonotype covered about 9.2x on average. TCR beta libraries were generated with the immunoSEQ hsTCRB Kit. On the authors' methods: The data were analyzed with ImmunoSEQ Analyzer and ImmunoSEQ Data Assistant, and V, D and J gene assignments followed IMGT definitions. Clonality, which ranges from 0 to 1, was calculated as one minus the normalized Shannon entropy of productive rearrangement frequencies. Public clonotype analysis was restricted to overrepresented clonotypes comprising at least 0.05% of each patient's repertoire. Some twelve age-matched healthy donor repertoires from immuneACCESS were used as controls for clonality. The source is immuneACCESS, and TCRdb retained only in-frame sequences with V and J called. Part of the clones is not carried over; for the studies checked, unresolved V genes explain less than half of this, and the remainder is unexplained. That table supplies the V and J calls and clone size; D and trimming were determined from the DNA. The sample includes approximately 35,000 clones, with over 55% observed a single time. Approximately 15% of the sample comes from the top ten.

The time point label for this specimen denotes: progressive disease on ibrutinib. For TCR beta library preparation, around 2 micrograms of genomic DNA were isolated from cryopreserved PBMCs. Longitudinal blood samples from CLL patients receiving ibrutinib monotherapy were subjected to high-throughput TCR beta sequencing. The patients were enrolled in a single-center, open-label phase 2 trial of ibrutinib monotherapy. The CDR3, from cysteine to phenylalanine, totals 15 residues. Left in the record is the CDR3 DNA by itself, 45 bases read in frame from the first base. The germline V gene gives CDR1 as MNHNS and CDR2 as SASEGT. A distance of 8 bases separates the germline ends of V and J, which lose 2 bases and 0 bases respectively.

The clonotype comes from a human donor with chronic lymphocytic leukemia. Recombination joined TRBV6-1 with TRBJ1-5; no D gene is confidently identified. The sequenced sample was PBMCs, obtained at disease progression, from a patient treated with ibrutinib. The CDR3 here reads CASSEIGNSNQPQHF. The base sequence is TGTGCCAGCAGTGAAATCGGGAATAGCAATCAGCCCCAGCATTTT.